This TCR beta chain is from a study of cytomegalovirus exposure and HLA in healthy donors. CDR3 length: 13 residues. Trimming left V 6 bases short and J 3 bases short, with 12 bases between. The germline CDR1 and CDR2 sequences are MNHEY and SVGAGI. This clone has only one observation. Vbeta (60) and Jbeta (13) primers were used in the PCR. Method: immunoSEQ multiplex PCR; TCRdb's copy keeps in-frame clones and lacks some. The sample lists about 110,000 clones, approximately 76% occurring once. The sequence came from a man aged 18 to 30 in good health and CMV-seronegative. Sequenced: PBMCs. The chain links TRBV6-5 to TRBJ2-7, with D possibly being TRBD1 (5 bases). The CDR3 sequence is CASSQGTFYEQYF. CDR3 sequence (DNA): TGTGCCAGCAGCCAGGGAACGTTCTACGAGCAGTACTTC.